This T cell receptor beta chain was sequenced in a study of CD8+ T cells in alopecia areata. General study findings and limits: Across lesional scalp, and particularly alopecia totalis/universalis, clonality surpassed that of normal scalp. Tissue-resident alphabeta T cells belonging to normal skin likewise get sequenced within scalp specimens.

Investigators isolated RNA and reverse transcribed it into cDNA to act as the sequencing template. The method was immunoSEQ multiplex PCR; TCRdb's version includes in-frame clones alone and lacks a portion of them. In the table there are 100,000 to 140,000 clones, less than 90% of which are singletons. As for this clone: What it binds is unknown.

In germline, CDR1 is SEHNR, CDR2 FQNEAQ (reference sequence). This CDR3 contains 13 residues. V gave up 5 bases and J gave up 6 bases; unmatched junction bases: 5. Treatment: oral pan-JAK inhibitor, 5-10 mg twice daily. Alopecia areata patients had lesional scalp punch biopsies and peripheral blood taken from them. The input for sequencing was CD8+ T cells sorted from blood, taken at week 24, from a patient treated with tofacitinib. The rearrangement uses TRBV7-9 and TRBJ1-2, with TRBD1 identical over 8 bases. The sequence derives from a human donor with alopecia areata. CDR3 sequence (DNA): TGTGCCAGCAGCCACGCAGGGGGCAATGGCTACACCTTC. Its protein product is CASSHAGGNGYTF.